This TCR beta chain was identified during a study of control samples from healthy donors and cancer patients. CDR3 length equals 15 residues. CDR1 is LNHDA and CDR2 is SQIVND in the germline V gene (reference sequence). Trimming stripped 3 bases from V and 4 bases from J, with 13 bases between. TCRdb's copy holds only in-frame clones and misses some; the assay was immunoSEQ multiplex PCR. Found here are 150,000 or so clones, 80% to 95% of them singletons; the top ten hold roughly 6.2%. Sequences were obtained from blood. The chain has TRBV19 and TRBJ2-1, with a possible D match to TRBD1 (5 bases). This TCR derives from a man aged 18 to 30 in good health. CDR3 residues: CASSMDGATYNEQFF. CDR3 nucleotides: TGTGCCAGTAGTATGGATGGGGCTACTTACAATGAGCAGTTCTTC.